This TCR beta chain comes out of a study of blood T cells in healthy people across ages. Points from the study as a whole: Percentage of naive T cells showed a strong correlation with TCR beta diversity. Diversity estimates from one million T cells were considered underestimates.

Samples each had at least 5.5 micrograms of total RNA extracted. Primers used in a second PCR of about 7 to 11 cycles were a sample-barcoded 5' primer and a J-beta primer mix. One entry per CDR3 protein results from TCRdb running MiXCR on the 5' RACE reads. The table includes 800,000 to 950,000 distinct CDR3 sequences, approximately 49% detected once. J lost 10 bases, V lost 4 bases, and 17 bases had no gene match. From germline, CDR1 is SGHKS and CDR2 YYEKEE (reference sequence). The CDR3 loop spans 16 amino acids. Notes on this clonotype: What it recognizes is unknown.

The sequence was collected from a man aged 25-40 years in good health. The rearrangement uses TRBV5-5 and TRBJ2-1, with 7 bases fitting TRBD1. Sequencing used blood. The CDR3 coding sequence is TGTGCCAGCAGCCGGGCGTTTCAGGGACAGCCTAACGAGCAGTTCTTC. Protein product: CASSRAFQGQPNEQFF.